The 17 T cell receptor beta chains below were found in one sample sequenced in a study of shared clonotypes between healthy human individuals (dated by TCRdb to about 2020). Library preparation used the immunoSEQ multiplex PCR assay. TCRdb limited this immuneACCESS table to in-frame rearrangements with V and J called. A share of clones is missing; checked studies link under half to unresolved V genes, and the rest is unexplained. Present in this sample are 1,500,000 or so clones, 98% of which were seen just once. About 0.4% of the sample belongs to the ten largest clones. The sequenced sample consisted of naive CD4+ T cells sorted from blood. In light of the paper, this sample's cell subset or site label describes: CD45RA+ positively selected. The receptors here all came from a man aged 25 to 40 in good health.

The chain combines TRBV2 with TRBJ2-3; 10 bases align to TRBD2. The V segment lost 10 bases and the J segment 3 bases; nucleotides outside the gene matches: 7. CDR3 length equals 14 residues. Germline CDR1 is SNHLY and CDR2 is FYNNEI. The CDR3 nucleotides read TGTGCCACTGAGCCGACTAGCGGGACAGATACGCAGTATTTT. It codes for CATEPTSGTDTQYF. The full variable domain, its missing parts supplied by reference TRBV2 and TRBJ2-3, is EPEVTQTPSHQVTQMGQEVILRCVPISNHLYFYWYRQILGQKVEFLVSFYNNEISEKSEIFDDQFSVERPDGSNFTLKIRSTKLEDSAMYFCATEPTSGTDTQYFGPGTRLTVL.

The chain combines TRBV27 with TRBJ1-1; TRBD1 matches 7 bases. Looked up from germline, CDR1 is MNHEY and CDR2 is SMNVEV (reference sequence). The CDR3 sequence is 17 residues long. The V and J ends lost 5 bases and 0 bases, in that order; junction bases with no gene match: 12. The CDR3 nucleotides read TGTGCCAGCAGTCCCGGGACAGTCCCTACGATGAACACTGAAGCTTTCTTT. Translated: CASSPGTVPTMNTEAFF.

The chain links TRBV9 to TRBJ2-1; 11 positions match TRBD2. With 4 bases clipped from V and 2 bases from J, the junction kept 5 bases outside the gene matches. There are 16 residues in the CDR3. The V gene's germline CDR1 is SGDLS and CDR2 YYNGEE. The CDR3 DNA is TGTGCCAGCAGCCCGGGACTAGCGGAACCCTACAATGAGCAGTTCTTC. Protein product: CASSPGLAEPYNEQFF.

V gene TRBV9 combines with J gene TRBJ2-6; D is undetermined. Deletions cut 2 bases from V and 0 bases from J, with 6 bases between. The CDR3 spans 15 residues. Germline CDR1 and CDR2: SGDLS and YYNGEE. The CDR3 coding sequence is TGTGCCAGCAGCGTGGCTCCCTCTGGGGCCAACGTCCTGACTTTC. Its protein is CASSVAPSGANVLTF. Full variable domain (outside the CDR3, taken from reference TRBV9 and TRBJ2-6): DSGVTQTPKHLITATGQRVTLRCSPRSGDLSVYWYQQSLDQGLQFLIQYYNGEERAKGNILERFSAQQFPDLHSELNLSSLELGDSALYFCASSVAPSGANVLTFGAGSRLTVL.

The J gene is TRBJ1-3, the V gene TRBV7-3; D possibly corresponds to TRBD1 (6 bases). V lost 2 bases and J 3 bases, leaving 14 bases between the germline ends. Germline V gives CDR1 SGHTA, CDR2 FQGTGA. This CDR3 comprises 16 residues. CDR3 sequence (DNA): TGTGCCAGCAGCTTATCGCGGCAGGGGATTGGAAACACCATATATTTT. Translation gives CASSLSRQGIGNTIYF. The whole variable domain, remainder taken from reference TRBV7-3 and TRBJ1-3, is GAGVSQTPSNKVTEKGKYVELRCDPISGHTALYWYRQSLGQGPEFLIYFQGTGAADDSGLPNDRFFAVRPEGSVSTLKIQRTERGDSAVYLCASSLSRQGIGNTIYFGEGSWLTVV.

The chain uses TRBV11-2 and TRBJ2-1; D remains unclear. In germline, CDR1 is SGHAT, CDR2 FQNNGV. CDR3 length equals 14 residues. Deletions cut 4 bases from V and 9 bases from J, with 16 bases between. CDR3: CASSSSRSVGEQFF. The CDR3 nucleotides are TGTGCCAGCAGCTCCTCGAGGTCCGTAGGTGAGCAGTTCTTC. Full variable domain (remainder filled in from reference TRBV11-2 and TRBJ2-1): EAGVAQSPRYKIIEKRQSVAFWCNPISGHATLYWYQQILGQGPKLLIQFQNNGVVDDSQLPKDRFSAERLKGVDSTLKIQPAKLEDSAVYLCASSSSRSVGEQFFGPGTRLTVL.

The rearrangement links TRBV14 to TRBJ2-1, with 8 positions matching TRBD2. The CDR3 spans 18 residues. Trimming cost V 1 base and J 3 bases; bases outside gene matches: 11. The V gene's germline CDR1 is SGHDN and CDR2 FVKESK. The CDR3 loop reads CASSQARNRTSIYNEQFF. The CDR3, as DNA: TGTGCCAGCAGCCAAGCGCGAAACAGGACTAGCATCTACAATGAGCAGTTCTTC.

The rearrangement joins TRBV19 to TRBJ2-5; 7 nucleotides match TRBD1. The germline CDR1 and CDR2 sequences are LNHDA and SQIVND (reference sequence). This CDR3 contains 13 residues. Germline trimming cut 7 bases from V and 1 base from J; bases unmatched to any gene: 3. The CDR3: CASTGQSQETQYF. The CDR3 DNA reads TGTGCCAGTACGGGACAGAGCCAAGAGACCCAGTACTTC. The entire variable domain, with the rest obtained from reference TRBV19 and TRBJ2-5, is as follows: DGGITQSPKYLFRKEGQNVTLSCEQNLNHDAMYWYRQDPGQGLRLIYYSQIVNDFQKGDIAEGYSVSREKKESFPLTVTSAQKNPTAFYLCASTGQSQETQYFGPGTRLLVL.

This sequence joins TRBV9 and TRBJ2-2; D is perhaps TRBD1 (6 bases). CDR3 size: 13 residues. Germline-derived CDR1 and CDR2 are SGDLS and YYNGEE. The V and J ends lost 4 bases and 7 bases respectively, with 11 bases between them. The CDR3 DNA reads as TGTGCCAGCAGCCAGAACAGGGACGGGGAGCTGTTTTTT. As protein: CASSQNRDGELFF.

The rearrangement uses TRBV7-9 and TRBJ1-5; 7 bases are shared with TRBD1. With 5 bases clipped from V and 0 bases from J, the junction kept 7 bases outside the gene matches. The CDR3 totals 16 residues. Germline V CDR1 and CDR2: SEHNR, FQNEAQ (reference sequence). In nucleotides, the CDR3 is TGTGCCAGCAGCGAATGGGACAGAGATAGCAATCAGCCCCAGCATTTT. This sequence encodes CASSEWDRDSNQPQHF. The entire variable domain, with the rest obtained from reference TRBV7-9 and TRBJ1-5, is as follows: DTGVSQNPRHKITKRGQNVTFRCDPISEHNRLYWYRQTLGQGPEFLTYFQNEAQLEKSRLLSDRFSAERPKGSFSTLEIQRTEQGDSAMYLCASSEWDRDSNQPQHFGDGTRLSIL.

This sequence joins TRBV7-2 and TRBJ2-3; no definite D call. Germline V gene data show CDR1 as SGHTA and CDR2 as FQGNSA. With 5 bases removed from V and 7 bases from J, the gap between germline ends came to 10 bases. CDR3 length equals 12 residues. The CDR3 coding sequence is TGTGCCAGCAGCCCCCGTCTGAATACGCAGTATTTT. It translates to CASSPRLNTQYF.

This chain joins TRBV9 and TRBJ2-7; D might be TRBD2 (6 bases). Germline V gene data show CDR1 as SGDLS and CDR2 as YYNGEE. CDR3 length equals 14 residues. Deletions cut 0 bases from V and 6 bases from J, with 13 bases between. CDR3 DNA: TGTGCCAGCAGCGTAGATCCTAGCGCCCGCGAGCAGTACTTC. Its translation: CASSVDPSAREQYF.

The V and J genes are TRBV2 and TRBJ1-2, with D unclear. This CDR3 spans 13 amino acids. The germline V gene has CDR1 SNHLY and CDR2 FYNNEI. The V end was cut by 5 bases, the J end by 2 bases, with 9 bases between. The CDR3 is CASSWTSNYGYTF. CDR3 bases: TGTGCCAGCAGTTGGACTTCGAACTATGGCTACACCTTC.

The chain recombines TRBV7-2 with TRBJ2-7, with a weak D call TRBD1 (5 bases). Trimming took 5 bases from V and 1 from J, leaving 9 bases between them. Germline CDR1 is SGHTA and CDR2 is FQGNSA. The CDR3 covers 13 residues. For the CDR3, the DNA is TGTGCCAGCAGCGCGACAGTTTCCTACGAGCAGTACTTC. Translating it yields CASSATVSYEQYF.

V is TRBV29-1 and J is TRBJ2-1; 10 bases match TRBD2. The CDR3 is made up of 13 amino acids. CDR1 SQVTM and CDR2 ANQGSEA come from the germline V gene. V lost 3 bases and J lost 9; bases outside the gene matches: 5. The CDR3 here is CSVEALAGGEQFF. The CDR3 DNA follows: TGCAGCGTTGAGGCCTTAGCGGGAGGTGAGCAGTTCTTC.

The V and J genes are TRBV29-1 and TRBJ2-1, with D tentatively TRBD1 or TRBD2 (5 bases each). Germline CDR1 and CDR2: SQVTM and ANQGSEA. Trimming took off 2 bases at V and 6 bases at J, with 14 bases between the two ends. CDR3 size: 14 residues. Here the CDR3 reads CSVEMGVVLNEQFF. DNA for the CDR3: TGCAGCGTTGAAATGGGGGTAGTACTCAATGAGCAGTTCTTC.

The rearrangement joins TRBV30 to TRBJ2-6; a weak D match, TRBD1 (6 bases). Trimming stripped 8 bases from V and 0 bases from J, with 11 bases between. CDR3 length: 14 residues. Germline CDR1 and CDR2: GTSNPN and SVGIG (reference sequence). The CDR3 coding sequence is TGTGCCGGAACAGGGATCTCTGGGGCCAACGTCCTGACTTTC. Its protein is CAGTGISGANVLTF. The full variable domain, rest sourced from reference TRBV30 and TRBJ2-6, is SQTIHQWPATLVQPVGSPLSLECTVEGTSNPNLYWYRQAAGRGLQLLFYSVGIGQISSEVPQNLSASRPQDRQFILSSKKLLLSDSGFYLCAGTGISGANVLTFGAGSRLTVL.